A few counts support the clone carrying this T cell receptor (beta chain). Its antigen is currently unknown. These data are taken from a study of Ad26.COV2.S vaccination and SARS-CoV-2 variants. About the research overall: Ad26.COV2.S was injected intramuscularly once or twice, 56 days apart.

Notes on the study in general: Among vaccine recipients, spike-specific TCR breadth exceeded that of placebo recipients. Substantial post-vaccination breadth of spike-specific CD8+ and CD4+ T cell responses was reported.

Treatment meaning: some 20 received Ad26.COV2.S at low or high dose, single or two shots; 5 received placebo; per-sample allocation not given. On day 63 after the first injection, vaccine and placebo recipients gave samples. Immunization relied on an Ad26 vector, which expressed Wuhan-strain SARS-CoV-2 spike. Sequencing used immunoSEQ multiplex PCR; TCRdb keeps in-frame clones, though not all of them. The table shows approximately 480,000 clones, with 87% occurring only once. This CDR3 region has 13 residues. Germline CDR1 reads GTSNPN; CDR2 reads SVGIG (reference sequence). J was trimmed by 6 bases and V by 3 bases; bases with no gene match: 7.

The chain links TRBV30 to TRBJ2-7; the match to TRBD1 covers 8 bases. The sequencing here drew on peripheral blood, taken in a trial of Ad26.COV2.S vaccine versus placebo. This sequence originates from a person aged 18-65 years who received the Ad26.COV2.S COVID-19 vaccine or a placebo. The DNA of the CDR3 is TGTGCCTGGAGGCGGCAGGGGGCTTCCGAGCAGTACTTC. Amino acids: CAWRRQGASEQYF. The whole variable domain, filled in from reference TRBV30 and TRBJ2-7, reads SQTIHQWPATLVQPVGSPLSLECTVEGTSNPNLYWYRQAAGRGLQLLFYSVGIGQISSEVPQNLSASRPQDRQFILSSKKLLLSDSGFYLCAWRRQGASEQYFGPGTRLTVT.